This T cell receptor beta chain appears in the sequencing data of a study of blood T cells in healthy people across ages. Study-level findings and limits: The study found TCR beta diversity correlated strongly with naive T cell percentage. The study found more naive CD4+ cells and higher diversity in long-lived than aged donors.

PCR was performed a second time for about 6 to 12 cycles using a sample-barcoded 5' primer and a J-beta primer mix. All cDNA molecules were each tagged by a template-switch adaptor with 12 random nucleotides. TCRdb processed the 5' RACE reads anew with MiXCR; each CDR3 protein has one entry. The table has roughly 1.5 million distinct CDR3 sequences, less than 45% seen once. This clonotype was seen only once. Its antigen is undetermined. Germline trimming cut 7 bases from V and 5 bases from J; bases unmatched to any gene: 12. This CDR3 spans 15 amino acids. The germline V gene encodes CDR1 SQVTM and CDR2 ANQGSEA.

The sample taken for sequencing was blood. The V and J genes are TRBV29-1 and TRBJ2-1; 9 nucleotides align to TRBD1. The TCR was taken from a woman aged 18-30 years in good health. The CDR3 loop is CSAGRPDRGDNEQFF. The CDR3 DNA reads as TGCAGCGCCGGGCGCCCGGACAGGGGTGACAATGAGCAGTTCTTC.